This T cell receptor (beta chain) was retrieved from a study of cytomegalovirus exposure and HLA in healthy donors. Sequencing used immunoSEQ multiplex PCR; TCRdb keeps in-frame clones, though not all of them. The sample holds over 110,000 clones, around 85% seen once. This clone was seen a few times. Its specificity is unknown. The germline V gene has CDR1 MNHEY and CDR2 SMNVEV (reference sequence). Trimming took off 3 bases at V and 3 bases at J, with 15 bases between the two ends. The CDR3 extends over 15 amino acids. Study-level results: Fewer than 200 TCR beta chains were listed as cytomegalovirus-associated. Many donors carried some public TCRs, although rarity characterized most TCR sequences. For cytomegalovirus status, the classifier reportedly gave diagnoses with high specificity and sensitivity. In vitro experiments confirmed that a few CMV-associated chains were specific for CMV antigens.

V gene TRBV27 combines with J gene TRBJ2-7; D possibly corresponds to TRBD2 (6 bases). Sequencing was carried out using PBMCs. The TCR was taken from a man between 18 and 29 years old in good health and CMV-seronegative. This CDR3 reads CASSFRVDGGYEQYF. CDR3 DNA sequence: TGTGCCAGCAGTTTCCGGGTGGACGGGGGCTACGAGCAGTACTTC.